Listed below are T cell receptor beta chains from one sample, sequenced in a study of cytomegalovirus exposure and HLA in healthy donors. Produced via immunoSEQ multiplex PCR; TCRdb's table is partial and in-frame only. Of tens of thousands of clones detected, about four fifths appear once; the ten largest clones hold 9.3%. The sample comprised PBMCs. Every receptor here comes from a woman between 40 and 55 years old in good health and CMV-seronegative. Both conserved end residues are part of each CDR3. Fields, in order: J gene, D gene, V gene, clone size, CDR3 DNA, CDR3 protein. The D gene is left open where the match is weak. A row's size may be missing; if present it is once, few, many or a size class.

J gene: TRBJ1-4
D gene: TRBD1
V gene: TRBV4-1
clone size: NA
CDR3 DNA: TGCGCCAGCAGCGGGACAGGGGGCCTTGAAAAACTGTTTTTT
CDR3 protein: CASSGTGGLEKLFF

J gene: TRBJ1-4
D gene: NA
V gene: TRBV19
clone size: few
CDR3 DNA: TGTGCCAGTAGTATACCGGGCCAGGGCTGGGAAAAACTGTTTTTT
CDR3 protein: CASSIPGQGWEKLFF

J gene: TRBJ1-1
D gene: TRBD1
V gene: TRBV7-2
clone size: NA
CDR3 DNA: TGTGCCAGCAGTTACAGGGGATCCCAGGAAGCTTTCTTT
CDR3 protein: CASSYRGSQEAFF

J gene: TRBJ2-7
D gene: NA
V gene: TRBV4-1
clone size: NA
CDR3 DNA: TGCGCCAGCAGCCCTCCGCTAGCTTCCGAGCAGTACTTC
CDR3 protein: CASSPPLASEQYF

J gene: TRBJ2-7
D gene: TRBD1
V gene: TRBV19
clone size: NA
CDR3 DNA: TGTGCCAGTAGTTCGCCTCCCGGGACAGGGGTTGTCTACGAGCAGTACTTC
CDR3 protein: CASSSPPGTGVVYEQYF

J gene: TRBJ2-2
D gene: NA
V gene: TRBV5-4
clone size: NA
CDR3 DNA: TGTGCCAGCAGCCAGGCGGGGCGCCCCGGGGAGCTGTTTTTT
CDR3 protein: CASSQAGRPGELFF

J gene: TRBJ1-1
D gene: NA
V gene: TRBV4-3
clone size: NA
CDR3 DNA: TGCGCCAGCAGCCAAGCGGGATCCACTGAAGCTTTCTTT
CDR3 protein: CASSQAGSTEAFF

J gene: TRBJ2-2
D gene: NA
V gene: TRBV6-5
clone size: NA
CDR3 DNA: TGTGCCAGCAGTTACTCGATATCGGCCGGGGAGCTGTTTTTT
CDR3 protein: CASSYSISAGELFF

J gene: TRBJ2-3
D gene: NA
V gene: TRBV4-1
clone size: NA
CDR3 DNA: TGCGCCAGCACCCTGGGGGCAGACAGCACAGATACGCAGTATTTT
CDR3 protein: CASTLGADSTDTQYF

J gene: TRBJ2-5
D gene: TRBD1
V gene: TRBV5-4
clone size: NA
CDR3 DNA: TGTGCCAGCAGCTTGTCGACAGGGGGCGCCCAGACCCAGTACTTC
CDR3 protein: CASSLSTGGAQTQYF

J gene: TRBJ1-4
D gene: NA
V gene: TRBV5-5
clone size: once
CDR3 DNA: TGTGCCAGCAGCTTTAGGCCAGCGGAAAAACTGTTTTTT
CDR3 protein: CASSFRPAEKLFF

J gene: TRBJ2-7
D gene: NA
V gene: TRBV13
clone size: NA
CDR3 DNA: TGTGCCAGCAGCTTAGAAGGGGGAAACTACGAGCAGTACTTC
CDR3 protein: CASSLEGGNYEQYF

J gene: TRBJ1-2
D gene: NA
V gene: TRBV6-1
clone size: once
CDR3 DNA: TGTGCCAGCAGTGAAAGGACTCCTTTTGGCTACACCTTC
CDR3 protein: CASSERTPFGYTF

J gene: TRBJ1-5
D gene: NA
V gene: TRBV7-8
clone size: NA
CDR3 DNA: TGTGCCAGCAGCCTGGACAGAAATCAGCCCCAGCATTTT
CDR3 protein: CASSLDRNQPQHF

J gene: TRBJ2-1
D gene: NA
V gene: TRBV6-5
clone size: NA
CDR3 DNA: TGTGCCAGCAGTTACTCCGTGCTGAGAAATGAGCAGTTCTTC
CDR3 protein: CASSYSVLRNEQFF

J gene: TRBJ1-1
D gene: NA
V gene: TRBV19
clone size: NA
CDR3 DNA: TGTGCCAGTAGTCCGACCGGGGTAGAAGCTTTCTTT
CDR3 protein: CASSPTGVEAFF

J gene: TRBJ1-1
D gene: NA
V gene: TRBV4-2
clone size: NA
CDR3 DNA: TGTGCCAGCAGCCAAGCTTTTCAGGGCACTGAAGCTTTCTTT
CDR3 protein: CASSQAFQGTEAFF

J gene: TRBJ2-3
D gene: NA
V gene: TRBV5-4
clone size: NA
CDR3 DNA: TGTGCCAGCAGCTTGGCCTCGACTACTAGCACAGATACGCAGTATTTT
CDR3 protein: CASSLASTTSTDTQYF

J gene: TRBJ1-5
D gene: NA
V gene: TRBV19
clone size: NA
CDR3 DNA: TGTGCCAGTAGTTTTCCGGGAGGCAATCAGCCCCAGCATTTT
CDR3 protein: CASSFPGGNQPQHF

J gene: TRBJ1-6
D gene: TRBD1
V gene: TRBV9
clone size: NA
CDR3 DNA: TGTGCCAGCAGCGGACAGGGGGTTAATTCACCCCTCCACTTT
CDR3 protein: CASSGQGVNSPLHF

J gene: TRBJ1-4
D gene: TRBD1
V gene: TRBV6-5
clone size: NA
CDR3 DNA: TGTGCCAGCAGTTACCGTGGACAGGGGGGTGAAAAACTGTTTTTT
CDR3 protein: CASSYRGQGGEKLFF

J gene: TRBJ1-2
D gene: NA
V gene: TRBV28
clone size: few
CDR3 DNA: TGTGCCAGCAGTCCGGGGGGGACCCACTATGGCTACACCTTC
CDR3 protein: CASSPGGTHYGYTF

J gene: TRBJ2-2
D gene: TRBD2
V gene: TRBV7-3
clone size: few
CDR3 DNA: TGTGCCAGCAGCTTCAGCAGCGGGGGGGCGAACACCGGGGAGCTGTTTTTT
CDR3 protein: CASSFSSGGANTGELFF

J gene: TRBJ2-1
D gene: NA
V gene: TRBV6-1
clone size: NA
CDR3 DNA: TGTGCCAGCAGTGAAATGGATTTCCGGAGCTCCTACAATGAGCAGTTCTTC
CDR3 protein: CASSEMDFRSSYNEQFF

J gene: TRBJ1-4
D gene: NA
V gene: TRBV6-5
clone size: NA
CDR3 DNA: TGTGCCAGCAGGATTGACAGTGGAAAACTGTTTTTT
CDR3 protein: CASRIDSGKLFF

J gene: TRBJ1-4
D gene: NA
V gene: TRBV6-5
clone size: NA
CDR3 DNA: TGTGCCAGCAGTTACTCCAATTCACAGGGTAAAAAACTGTTTTTT
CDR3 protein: CASSYSNSQGKKLFF

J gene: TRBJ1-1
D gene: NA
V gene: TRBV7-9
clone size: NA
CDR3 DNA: TGTGCCAGCAGCTTAGTCAGGACGGGTCAGGGGAGTACTGAAGCTTTCTTT
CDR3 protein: CASSLVRTGQGSTEAFF

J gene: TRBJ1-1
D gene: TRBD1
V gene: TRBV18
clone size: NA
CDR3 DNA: TGTGCCAGCTCACCACCCCTGAAGACAGGGGGTTTGAACACTGAAGCTTTCTTT
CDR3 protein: CASSPPLKTGGLNTEAFF

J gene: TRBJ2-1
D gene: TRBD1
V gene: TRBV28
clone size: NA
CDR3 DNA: TGTGCCAGCAGTTTTTCAGGGGGCTCCTACAATGAGCAGTTCTTC
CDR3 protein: CASSFSGGSYNEQFF

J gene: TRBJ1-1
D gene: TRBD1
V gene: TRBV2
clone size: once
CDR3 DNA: TGTGCCAGCAGCGGACAGGGGGCGATGAACACTGAAGCTTTCTTT
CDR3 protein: CASSGQGAMNTEAFF

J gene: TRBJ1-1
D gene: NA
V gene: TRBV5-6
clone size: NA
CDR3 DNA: TGTGCCAGCAGCCTTAACACTGAAGCTTTCTTT
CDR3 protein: CASSLNTEAFF

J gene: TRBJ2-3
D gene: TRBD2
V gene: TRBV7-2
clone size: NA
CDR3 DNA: TGTGCCAGCAGCCACTGGACTAGCGGCACAGATACGCAGTATTTT
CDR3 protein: CASSHWTSGTDTQYF

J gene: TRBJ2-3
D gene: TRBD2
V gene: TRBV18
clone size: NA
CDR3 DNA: TGTGCCAGCTCACCAGGGGGACTAGACACAGATACGCAGTATTTT
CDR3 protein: CASSPGGLDTDTQYF

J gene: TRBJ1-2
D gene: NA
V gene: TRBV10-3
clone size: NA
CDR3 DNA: TGTGCCATCAGTGAGGAGACAGGCCATGGGGATGGCTACACCTTC
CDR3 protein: CAISEETGHGDGYTF

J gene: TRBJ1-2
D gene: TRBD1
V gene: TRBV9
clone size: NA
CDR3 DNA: TGTGCCAGCAGCGACCGGGACAGCGAGTCTTATGGCTACACCTTC
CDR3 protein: CASSDRDSESYGYTF

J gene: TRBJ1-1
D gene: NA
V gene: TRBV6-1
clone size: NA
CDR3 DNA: TGTGCCAGCAGGTACAGTCGGACTGAAGCTTTCTTT
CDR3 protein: CASRYSRTEAFF

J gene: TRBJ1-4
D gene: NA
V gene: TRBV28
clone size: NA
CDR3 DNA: TGTGCCAGCAGTTTATTCAGGGTCGGGGAAAAACTGTTTTTT
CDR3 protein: CASSLFRVGEKLFF

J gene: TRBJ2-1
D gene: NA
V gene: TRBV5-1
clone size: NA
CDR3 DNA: TGCGCCAGCAGCCAGGCCGCACTCGAGGAGCAGTTCTTC
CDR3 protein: CASSQAALEEQFF

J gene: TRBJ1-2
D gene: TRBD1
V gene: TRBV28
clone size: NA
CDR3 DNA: TGTGCCAGCAGGGAGACAGGGGCCTCCTATGGCTACACCTTC
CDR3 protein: CASRETGASYGYTF